The T cell receptor beta chain under discussion was sequenced for a study of metastatic and nonmetastatic thyroid tumors. The wider study: Blood and tumor or nodule tissue repertoires from malignant and benign thyroid patients were compared.

Until they underwent thyroid surgery, no patient had received any treatment. How the authors handled the data: Differences in CDR3 between clinicopathological groups were drawn on to build a classifier intended to discriminate distant-metastatic papillary thyroid cancer patients. TCRdb reassembled clones from the PCR reads with MiXCR. The V and J calls were determined by TCRdb, not by the authors. The table shows 30,000 or so clones, with approximately 30% occurring only once. Relative to its sample, this clone is medium-sized. Its target is not known. The CDR3 has 14 residues. Germline V gene data show CDR1 as MNHNS and CDR2 as SASEGT. Trimming shortened V by 7 bases and J by 0 bases, and 13 bases separated the two germline ends. Whole-study results and caveats: Within blood and tumor, benign nodules reportedly had significantly lower TCR beta diversity than malignant thyroid tumors did.

The clonotype originates from a female donor with papillary thyroid cancer or a benign thyroid nodule (not recorded which). Some clones in this sample may be carry-over from other donors' samples. The chain employs TRBV6-1 and TRBJ2-7, with D possibly TRBD1 on 6 matching bases. Material: blood. As DNA, the CDR3 is TGTGCCAGCACCCAGAGGGGGAGCTCCTACGAGCAGTACTTC. It translates to CASTQRGSSYEQYF.